Shown below are 3 T cell receptor beta chains from a single sample sequenced in a study of blood T cell repertoires in COVID-19. Sequenced by immunoSEQ multiplex PCR; TCRdb stores in-frame clones only, minus some. The sample consists of more than 350,000 clones, around nine tenths of them appearing once. Sequenced input: PBMCs or T cells enriched from blood (not recorded which). These receptors were taken from a woman between 45 and 60 years old who had recovered from COVID-19.

The chain employs TRBV7-2 and TRBJ1-3; D unclear. Trimming took off 3 bases at V and 4 bases at J, with 4 bases between the two ends. Germline V gene sequence: CDR1 SGHTA, CDR2 FQGNSA. The CDR3 covers 12 residues. DNA for the CDR3: TGTGCCAGCAGCTTGTTAGGAAACACCATATATTTT. It codes for CASSLLGNTIYF.

The chain links TRBV5-4 to TRBJ1-5; D perhaps matches TRBD1 (6 bases). Between the trimmed V and J ends, which lost 4 bases and 6 bases, there was a span of 17 bases. The CDR3 has 15 amino acids. Germline CDR1 and CDR2: SGHNT and YYREEE (reference sequence). The CDR3 DNA reads TGTGCCAGCAGCGGGGAACAGGGAGCGTTTCAGCCCCAGCATTTT. Its translation is CASSGEQGAFQPQHF.

The genes are TRBV5-4 and TRBJ1-2; 8 bases are a match to TRBD1. V dropped 4 bases and J dropped 2; count of bases not matched to a gene: 7. The CDR3 runs 15 residues. Germline V gene lookup returns CDR1 SGHNT and CDR2 YYREEE (reference sequence). In DNA form, the CDR3 reads TGTGCCAGCAGCAACGGACAGGGCGTGAACTATGGCTACACCTTC. This translates into CASSNGQGVNYGYTF.